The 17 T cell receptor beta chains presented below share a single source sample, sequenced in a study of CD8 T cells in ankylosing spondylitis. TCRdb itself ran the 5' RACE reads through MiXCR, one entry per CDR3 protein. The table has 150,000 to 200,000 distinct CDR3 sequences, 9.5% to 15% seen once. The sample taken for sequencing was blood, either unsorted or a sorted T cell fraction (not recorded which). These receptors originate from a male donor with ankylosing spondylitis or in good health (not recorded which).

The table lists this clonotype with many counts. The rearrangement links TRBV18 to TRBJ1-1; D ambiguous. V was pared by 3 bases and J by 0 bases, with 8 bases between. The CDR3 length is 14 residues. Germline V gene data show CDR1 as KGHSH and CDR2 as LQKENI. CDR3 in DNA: TGTGCCAGCTCACCGGATGTCATGAACACTGAAGCTTTCTTT. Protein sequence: CASSPDVMNTEAFF.

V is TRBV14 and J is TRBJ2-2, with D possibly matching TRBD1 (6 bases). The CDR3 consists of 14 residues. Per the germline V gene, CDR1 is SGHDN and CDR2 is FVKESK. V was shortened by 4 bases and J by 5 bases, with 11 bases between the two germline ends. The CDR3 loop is CASSPRTGTGELFF. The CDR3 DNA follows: TGTGCCAGCAGCCCGCGAACAGGGACCGGGGAGCTGTTTTTT.

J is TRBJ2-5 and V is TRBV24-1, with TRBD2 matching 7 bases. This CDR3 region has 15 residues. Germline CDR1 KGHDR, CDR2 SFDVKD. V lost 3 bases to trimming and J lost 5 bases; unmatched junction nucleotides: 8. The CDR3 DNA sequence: TGTGCCACCAGTGATGGCACTAGCGAGAGGGAGACCCAGTACTTC. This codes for CATSDGTSERETQYF.

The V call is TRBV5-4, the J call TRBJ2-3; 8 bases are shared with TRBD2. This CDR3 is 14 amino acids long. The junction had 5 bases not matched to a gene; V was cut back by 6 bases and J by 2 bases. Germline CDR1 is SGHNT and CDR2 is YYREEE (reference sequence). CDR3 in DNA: TGTGCCAGCACCCCGGGGGGGGTCACAGATACGCAGTATTTT. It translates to CASTPGGVTDTQYF.

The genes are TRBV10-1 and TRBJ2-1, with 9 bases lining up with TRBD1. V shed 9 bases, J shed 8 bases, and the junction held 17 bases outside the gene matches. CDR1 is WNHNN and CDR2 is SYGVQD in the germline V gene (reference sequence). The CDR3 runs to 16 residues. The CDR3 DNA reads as TGCGCCAGTCGGCCCTGTTTTTGGGACAGGGTGCATGAGCAGTTCTTC. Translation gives CASRPCFWDRVHEQFF.

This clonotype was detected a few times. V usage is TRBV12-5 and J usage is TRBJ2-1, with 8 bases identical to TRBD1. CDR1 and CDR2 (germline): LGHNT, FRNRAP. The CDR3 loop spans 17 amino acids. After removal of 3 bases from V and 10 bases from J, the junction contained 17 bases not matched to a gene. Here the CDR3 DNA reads TGTGCTAGTGGTTTTCCCCGGAGCAGGGGGCTGGGTGGGGAGCAGTTCTTC. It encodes CASGFPRSRGLGGEQFF.

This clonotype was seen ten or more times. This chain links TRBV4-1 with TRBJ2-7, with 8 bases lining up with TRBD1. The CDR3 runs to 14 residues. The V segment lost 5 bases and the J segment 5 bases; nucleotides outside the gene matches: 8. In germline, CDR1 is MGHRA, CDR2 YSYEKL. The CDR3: CASSLDRELDEQYF. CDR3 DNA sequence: TGCGCCAGCAGCTTGGACAGGGAGCTCGACGAGCAGTACTTC.

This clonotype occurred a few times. The CDR3 DNA reads as TGTGCCACCAGTGATGGGCGCAATCAGCCCCAGCATTTT. Translation gives CATSDGRNQPQHF. The chain recombines TRBV24-1 with TRBJ1-5, with unresolved D. Germline CDR1 is KGHDR and CDR2 is SFDVKD. Between the trimmed V and J ends, which lost 3 bases and 2 bases, there was a span of 4 bases. The CDR3 length is 13 residues.

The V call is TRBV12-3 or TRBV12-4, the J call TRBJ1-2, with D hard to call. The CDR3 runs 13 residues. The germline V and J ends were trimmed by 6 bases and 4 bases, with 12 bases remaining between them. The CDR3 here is CASSPPGFYGYTF. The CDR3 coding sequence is TGTGCCAGCAGCCCTCCTGGATTCTATGGCTACACCTTC.

CDR3 sequence (DNA): TGTGCCAGCAGCTTGGTGGGGGGAGCCTACGAGCAGTACTTC. The encoded protein is CASSLVGGAYEQYF. The chain joins TRBV5-6 to TRBJ2-7, with a weak D call TRBD2 (6 bases). In germline, CDR1 is SGHDT, CDR2 YYEEEE. CDR3 length: 14 residues. Trimming pared 0 bases from V and 2 bases from J, leaving 9 bases between.

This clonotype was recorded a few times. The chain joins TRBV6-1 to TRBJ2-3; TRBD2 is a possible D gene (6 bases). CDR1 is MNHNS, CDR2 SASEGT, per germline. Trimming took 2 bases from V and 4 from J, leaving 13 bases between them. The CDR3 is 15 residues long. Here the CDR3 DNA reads TGTGCCAGCAGTGAAAATCGGGGGAGCGCAGATACGCAGTATTTT. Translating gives CASSENRGSADTQYF.

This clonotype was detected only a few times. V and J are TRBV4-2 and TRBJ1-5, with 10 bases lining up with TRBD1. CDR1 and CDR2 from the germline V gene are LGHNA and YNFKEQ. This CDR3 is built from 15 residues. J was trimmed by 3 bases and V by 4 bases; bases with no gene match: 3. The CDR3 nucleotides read TGTGCCAGCAGCCCGGGACAGGGGATCAATCAGCCCCAGCATTTT. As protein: CASSPGQGINQPQHF.

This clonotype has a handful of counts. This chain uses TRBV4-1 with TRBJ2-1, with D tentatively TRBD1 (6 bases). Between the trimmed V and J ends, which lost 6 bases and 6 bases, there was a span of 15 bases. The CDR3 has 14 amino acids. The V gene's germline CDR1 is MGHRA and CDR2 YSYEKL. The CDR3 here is CASRGTMGANEQFF. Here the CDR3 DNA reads TGCGCCAGCAGGGGTACTATGGGGGCCAATGAGCAGTTCTTC.

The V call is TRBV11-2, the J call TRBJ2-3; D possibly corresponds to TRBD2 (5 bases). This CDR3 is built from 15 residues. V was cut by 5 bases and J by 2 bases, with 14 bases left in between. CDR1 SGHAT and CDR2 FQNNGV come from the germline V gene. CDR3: CASSPGAGSTDTQYF. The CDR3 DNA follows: TGTGCCAGCAGCCCCGGCGCGGGCTCCACAGATACGCAGTATTTT.

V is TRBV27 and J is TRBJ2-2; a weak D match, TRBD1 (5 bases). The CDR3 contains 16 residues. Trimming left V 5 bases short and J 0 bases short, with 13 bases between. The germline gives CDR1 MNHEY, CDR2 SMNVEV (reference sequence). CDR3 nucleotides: TGTGCCAGCAGTCCCCCGCCAGGGTCGAACACCGGGGAGCTGTTTTTT. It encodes CASSPPPGSNTGELFF.

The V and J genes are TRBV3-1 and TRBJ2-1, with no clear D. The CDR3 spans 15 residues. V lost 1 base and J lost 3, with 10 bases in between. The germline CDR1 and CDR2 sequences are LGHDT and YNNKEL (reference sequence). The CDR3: CASSQAGPVYNEQFF. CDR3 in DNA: TGTGCCAGCAGCCAAGCCGGACCGGTCTACAATGAGCAGTTCTTC.

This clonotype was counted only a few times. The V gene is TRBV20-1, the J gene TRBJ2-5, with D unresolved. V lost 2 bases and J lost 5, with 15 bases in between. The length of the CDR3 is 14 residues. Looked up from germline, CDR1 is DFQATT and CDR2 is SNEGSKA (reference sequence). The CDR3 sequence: CSARPVDQVETQYF. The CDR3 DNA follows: TGCAGTGCTAGACCCGTGGATCAAGTTGAGACCCAGTACTTC.